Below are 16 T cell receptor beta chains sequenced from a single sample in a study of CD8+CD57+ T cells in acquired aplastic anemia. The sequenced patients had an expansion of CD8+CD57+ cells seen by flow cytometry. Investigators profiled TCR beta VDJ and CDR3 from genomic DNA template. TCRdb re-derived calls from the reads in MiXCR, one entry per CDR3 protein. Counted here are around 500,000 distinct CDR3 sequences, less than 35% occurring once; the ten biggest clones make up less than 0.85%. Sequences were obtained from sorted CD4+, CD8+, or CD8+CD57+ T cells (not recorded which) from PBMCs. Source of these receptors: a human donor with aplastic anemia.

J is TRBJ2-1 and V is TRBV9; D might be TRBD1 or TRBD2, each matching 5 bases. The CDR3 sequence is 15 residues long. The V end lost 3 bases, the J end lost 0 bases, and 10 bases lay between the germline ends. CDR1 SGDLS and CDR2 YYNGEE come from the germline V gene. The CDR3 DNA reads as TGTGCCAGCAGCGGGGACGCCAGCTCCTACAATGAGCAGTTCTTC. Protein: CASSGDASSYNEQFF.

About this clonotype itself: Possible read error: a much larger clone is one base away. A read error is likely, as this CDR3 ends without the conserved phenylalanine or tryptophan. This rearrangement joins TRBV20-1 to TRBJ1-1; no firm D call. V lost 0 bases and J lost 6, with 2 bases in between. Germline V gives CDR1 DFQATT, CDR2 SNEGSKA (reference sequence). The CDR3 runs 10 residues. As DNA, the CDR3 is TGCAGTGCTAGAGATGCTGAAGCTTTCCTT. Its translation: CSARDAEAFL.

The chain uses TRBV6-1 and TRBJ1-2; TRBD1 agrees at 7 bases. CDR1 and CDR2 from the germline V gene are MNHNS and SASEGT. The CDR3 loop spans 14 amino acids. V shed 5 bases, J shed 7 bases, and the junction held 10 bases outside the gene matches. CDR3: CASSTRQGRGGYTF. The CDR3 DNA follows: TGTGCCAGCAGTACCCGACAGGGCCGGGGTGGCTACACCTTC.

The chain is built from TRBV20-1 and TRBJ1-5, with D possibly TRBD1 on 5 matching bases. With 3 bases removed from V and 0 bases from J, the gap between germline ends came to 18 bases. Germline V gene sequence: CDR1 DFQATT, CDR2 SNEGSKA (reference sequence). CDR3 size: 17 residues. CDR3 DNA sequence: TGCAGTGCTAGCTTCCCGCGGGGGACGAATAGCAATCAGCCCCAGCATTTT. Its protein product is CSASFPRGTNSNQPQHF.

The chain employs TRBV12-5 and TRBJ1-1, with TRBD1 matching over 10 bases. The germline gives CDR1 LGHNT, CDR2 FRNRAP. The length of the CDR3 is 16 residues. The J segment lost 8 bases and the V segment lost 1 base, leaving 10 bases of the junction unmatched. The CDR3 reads CASGLGSGTGVLEAFF. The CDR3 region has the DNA TGTGCTAGTGGTTTGGGTTCCGGGACAGGGGTATTGGAAGCTTTCTTT.

The CDR3 DNA sequence: TGTGCCAGCAGTTTGAAGGTGAACTATGGCTACACCTTC. It translates to CASSLKVNYGYTF. This sequence joins TRBV12-3 or TRBV12-4 and TRBJ1-2; D gene uncertain. Trimming took 3 bases from V and 2 from J, leaving 7 bases between them. This CDR3 spans 13 amino acids.

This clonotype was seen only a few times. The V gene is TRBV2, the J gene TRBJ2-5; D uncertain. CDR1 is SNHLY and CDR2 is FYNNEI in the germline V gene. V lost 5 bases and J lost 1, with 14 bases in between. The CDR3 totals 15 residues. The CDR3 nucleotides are TGTGCCAGCAGTTACTCGATGGCCAGCCAAGAGACCCAGTACTTC. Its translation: CASSYSMASQETQYF.

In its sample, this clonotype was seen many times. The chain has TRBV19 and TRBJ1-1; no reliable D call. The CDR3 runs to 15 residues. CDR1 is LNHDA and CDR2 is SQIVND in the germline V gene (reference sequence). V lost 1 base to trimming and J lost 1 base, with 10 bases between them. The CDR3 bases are TGTGCCAGTAGTATAGGCGGGATCGGGAACACTGAAGCTTTCTTT. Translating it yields CASSIGGIGNTEAFF.

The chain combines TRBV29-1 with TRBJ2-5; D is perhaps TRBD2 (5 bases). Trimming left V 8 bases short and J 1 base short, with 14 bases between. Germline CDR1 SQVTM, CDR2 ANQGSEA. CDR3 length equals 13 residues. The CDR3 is CSRRADFQETQYF. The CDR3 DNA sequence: TGCAGCAGGCGGGCGGACTTCCAAGAGACCCAGTACTTC. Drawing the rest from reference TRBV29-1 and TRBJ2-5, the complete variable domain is SAVISQKPSRDICQRGTSLTIQCQVDSQVTMMFWYRQQPGQSLTLIATANQGSEATYESGFVIDKFPISRPNLTFSTLTVSNMSPEDSSIYLCSRRADFQETQYFGPGTRLLVL.

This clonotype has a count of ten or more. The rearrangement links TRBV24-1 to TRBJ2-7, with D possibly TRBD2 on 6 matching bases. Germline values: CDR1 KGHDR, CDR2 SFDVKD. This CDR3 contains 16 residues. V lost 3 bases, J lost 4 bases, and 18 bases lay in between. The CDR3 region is CATSDRPGRGRYEQYF. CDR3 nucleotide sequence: TGTGCCACCAGTGATAGGCCCGGGAGAGGTAGGTACGAGCAGTACTTC.

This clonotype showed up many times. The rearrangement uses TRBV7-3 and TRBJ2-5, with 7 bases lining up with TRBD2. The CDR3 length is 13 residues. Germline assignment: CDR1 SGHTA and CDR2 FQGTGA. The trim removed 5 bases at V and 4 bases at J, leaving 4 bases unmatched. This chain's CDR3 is CASSPGGSETQYF. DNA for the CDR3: TGTGCCAGCAGCCCGGGGGGATCAGAGACCCAGTACTTC.

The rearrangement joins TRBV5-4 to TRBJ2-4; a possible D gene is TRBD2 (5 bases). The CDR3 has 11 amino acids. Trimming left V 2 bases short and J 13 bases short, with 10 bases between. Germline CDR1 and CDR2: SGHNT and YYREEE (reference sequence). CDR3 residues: CASSFEGRQYF. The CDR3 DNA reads TGTGCCAGCAGCTTCGAGGGTCGCCAGTACTTC.

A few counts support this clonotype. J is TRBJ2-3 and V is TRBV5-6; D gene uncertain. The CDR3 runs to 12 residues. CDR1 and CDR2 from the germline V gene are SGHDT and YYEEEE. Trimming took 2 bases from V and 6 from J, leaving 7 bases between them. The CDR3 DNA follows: TGTGCCAGCAGCTTCAATAGGGATACGCAGTATTTT. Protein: CASSFNRDTQYF.

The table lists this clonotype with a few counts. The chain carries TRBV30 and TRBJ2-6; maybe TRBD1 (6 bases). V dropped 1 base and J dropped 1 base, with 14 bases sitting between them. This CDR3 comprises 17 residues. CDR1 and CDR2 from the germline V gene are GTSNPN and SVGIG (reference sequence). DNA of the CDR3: TGTGCCTGGAGTGATACAGGGAGTATTTCTGGGGCCAACGTCCTGACTTTC. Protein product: CAWSDTGSISGANVLTF.

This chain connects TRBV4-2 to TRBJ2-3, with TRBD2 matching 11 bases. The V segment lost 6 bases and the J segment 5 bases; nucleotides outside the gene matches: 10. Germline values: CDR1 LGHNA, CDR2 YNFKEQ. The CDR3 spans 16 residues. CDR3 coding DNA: TGTGCCAGCAGGGGCCTAGCGGGGGGCCCCAAAGATACGCAGTATTTT. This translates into CASRGLAGGPKDTQYF.

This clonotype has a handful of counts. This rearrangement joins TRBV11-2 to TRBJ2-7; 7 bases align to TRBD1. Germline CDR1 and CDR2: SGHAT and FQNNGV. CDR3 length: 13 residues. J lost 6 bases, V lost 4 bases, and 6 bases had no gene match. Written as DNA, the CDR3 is TGTGCCAGCAGCTCATCTAACAGGGGCGAGCAGTACTTC. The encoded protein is CASSSSNRGEQYF.